This T cell receptor (beta chain) was sequenced in a study of T cell changes during pregnancy in multiple sclerosis. The protocol was immunoSEQ multiplex PCR, while the TCRdb copy is restricted to in-frame clones and leaves out a portion. Here the sample spans about 22,000 clones, under 95% being singletons. This receptor was obtained from a female donor with multiple sclerosis, enrolled in a pregnancy study. The starting material was CD4+ T cells from peripheral blood mononuclear cells, obtained in the third trimester of pregnancy.

The DNA for the CDR3 is TGTGCCAGCAGTGAACCGGGATCACCCCTCCACTTT. Encoded protein: CASSEPGSPLHF. This chain connects TRBV2 to TRBJ1-6; D remains ambiguous. Looked up from germline, CDR1 is SNHLY and CDR2 is FYNNEI. The CDR3 has 12 amino acids. V lost 2 bases to trimming and J lost 10 bases, with 6 bases between them.